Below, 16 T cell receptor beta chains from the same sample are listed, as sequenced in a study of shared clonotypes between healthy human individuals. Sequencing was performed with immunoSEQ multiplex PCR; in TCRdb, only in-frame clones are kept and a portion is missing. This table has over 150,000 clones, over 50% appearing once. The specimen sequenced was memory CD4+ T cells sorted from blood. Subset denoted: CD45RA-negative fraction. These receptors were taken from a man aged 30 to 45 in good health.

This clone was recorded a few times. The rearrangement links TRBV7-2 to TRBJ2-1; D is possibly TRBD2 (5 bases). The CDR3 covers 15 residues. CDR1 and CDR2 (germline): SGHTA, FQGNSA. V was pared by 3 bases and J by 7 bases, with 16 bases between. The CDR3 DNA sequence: TGTGCCAGCAGCTTCCCCTTCATGAGGGAAAATGAGCAGTTCTTC. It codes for CASSFPFMRENEQFF.

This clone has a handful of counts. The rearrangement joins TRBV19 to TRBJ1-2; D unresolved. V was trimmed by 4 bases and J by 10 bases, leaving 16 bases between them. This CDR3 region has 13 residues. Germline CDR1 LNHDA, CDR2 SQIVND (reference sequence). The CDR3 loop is CASSSRTALDYTF. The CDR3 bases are TGTGCCAGTAGTAGCCGGACGGCGCTAGACTACACCTTC.

DNA of the CDR3: TGTGCCAGCAGTTTATGGCCTAGCGGGAGCTACGAGCAGTACTTC. As protein: CASSLWPSGSYEQYF. This rearrangement joins TRBV27 to TRBJ2-7, with 10 positions matching TRBD2. V shed 1 base, J shed 3 bases, and the junction held 3 bases outside the gene matches. The CDR3 loop spans 15 amino acids. Germline V gene lookup returns CDR1 MNHEY and CDR2 SMNVEV (reference sequence).

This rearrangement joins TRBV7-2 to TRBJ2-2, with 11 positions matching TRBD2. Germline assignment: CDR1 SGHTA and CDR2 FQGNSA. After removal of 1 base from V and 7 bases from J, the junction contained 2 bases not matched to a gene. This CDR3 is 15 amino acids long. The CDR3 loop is CASSLVAGGHGELFF. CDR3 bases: TGTGCCAGCAGCTTAGTAGCGGGAGGGCACGGGGAGCTGTTTTTT.

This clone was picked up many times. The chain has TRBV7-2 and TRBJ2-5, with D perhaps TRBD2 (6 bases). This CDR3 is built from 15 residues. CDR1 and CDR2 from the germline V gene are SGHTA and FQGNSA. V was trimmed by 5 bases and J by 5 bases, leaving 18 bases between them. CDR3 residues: CASSPKKGGMETQYF. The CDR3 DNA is TGTGCCAGCAGCCCCAAAAAGGGAGGTATGGAGACCCAGTACTTC.

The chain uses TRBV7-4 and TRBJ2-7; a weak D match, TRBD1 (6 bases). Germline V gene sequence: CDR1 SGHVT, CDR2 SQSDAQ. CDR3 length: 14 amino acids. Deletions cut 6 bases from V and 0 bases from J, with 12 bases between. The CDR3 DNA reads TGTGCCAGCAGTCGGTCAGGGGCCTCCTACGAGCAGTACTTC. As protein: CASSRSGASYEQYF.

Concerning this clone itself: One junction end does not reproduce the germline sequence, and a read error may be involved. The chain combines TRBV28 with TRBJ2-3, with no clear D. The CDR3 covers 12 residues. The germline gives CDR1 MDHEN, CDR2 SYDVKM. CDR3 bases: TGTGCCAGCAGCTTAAGGGAATTCGGGTTTTCGTTT. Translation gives CASSLREFGFSF.

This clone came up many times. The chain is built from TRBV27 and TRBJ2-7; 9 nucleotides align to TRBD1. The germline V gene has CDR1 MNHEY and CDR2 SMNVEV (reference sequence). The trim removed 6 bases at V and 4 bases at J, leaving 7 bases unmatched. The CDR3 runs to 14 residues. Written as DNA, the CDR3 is TGTGCCAGCAGCTCACACGGACAGGGGTACGAGCAGTACTTC. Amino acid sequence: CASSSHGQGYEQYF.

The chain's CDR3 is CASSSTGVEKLFF. As DNA, the CDR3 is TGTGCCAGCAGCTCAACGGGGGTTGAAAAACTGTTTTTT. The V and J genes are TRBV11-2 and TRBJ1-4; D is possibly TRBD1 (5 bases). The germline CDR1 and CDR2 sequences are SGHAT and FQNNGV. The CDR3 is 13 residues long. V was cut by 4 bases and J by 7 bases, with 10 bases left in between.

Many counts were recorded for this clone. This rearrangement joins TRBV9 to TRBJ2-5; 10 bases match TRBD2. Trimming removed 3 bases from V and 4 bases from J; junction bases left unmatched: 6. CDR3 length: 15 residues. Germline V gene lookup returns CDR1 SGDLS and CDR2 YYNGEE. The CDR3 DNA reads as TGTGCCAGCAGCGCCCGAGCGGGAGGGTCAGAGACCCAGTACTTC. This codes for CASSARAGGSETQYF. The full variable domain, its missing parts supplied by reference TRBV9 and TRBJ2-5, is DSGVTQTPKHLITATGQRVTLRCSPRSGDLSVYWYQQSLDQGLQFLIQYYNGEERAKGNILERFSAQQFPDLHSELNLSSLELGDSALYFCASSARAGGSETQYFGPGTRLLVL.

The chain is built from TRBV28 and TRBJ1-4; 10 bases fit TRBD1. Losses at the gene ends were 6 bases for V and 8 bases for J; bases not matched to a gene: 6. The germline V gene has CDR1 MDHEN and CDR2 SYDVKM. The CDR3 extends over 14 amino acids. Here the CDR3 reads CASRTTGGWEKLFF. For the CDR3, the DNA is TGTGCCAGCAGGACGACAGGGGGCTGGGAAAAACTGTTTTTT.

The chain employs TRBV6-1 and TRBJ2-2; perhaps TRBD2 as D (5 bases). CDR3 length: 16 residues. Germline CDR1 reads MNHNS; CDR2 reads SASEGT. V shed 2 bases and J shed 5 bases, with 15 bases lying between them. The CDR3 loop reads CASSENGVEWTGELFF. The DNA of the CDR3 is TGTGCCAGCAGTGAAAACGGGGTAGAATGGACCGGGGAGCTGTTTTTT.

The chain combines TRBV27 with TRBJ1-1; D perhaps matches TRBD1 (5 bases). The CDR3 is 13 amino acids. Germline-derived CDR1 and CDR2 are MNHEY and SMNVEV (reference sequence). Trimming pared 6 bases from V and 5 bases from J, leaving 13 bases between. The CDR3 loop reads CASRGRGGTEAFF. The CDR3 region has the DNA TGTGCCAGCAGGGGGCGGGGAGGTACTGAAGCTTTCTTT.

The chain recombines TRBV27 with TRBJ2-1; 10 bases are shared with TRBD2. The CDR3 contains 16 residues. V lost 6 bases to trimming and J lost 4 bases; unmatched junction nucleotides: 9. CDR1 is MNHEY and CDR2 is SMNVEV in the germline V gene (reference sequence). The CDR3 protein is CASSFQGTSVYNEQFF. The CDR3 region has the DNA TGTGCCAGCAGCTTTCAAGGGACTAGCGTATACAATGAGCAGTTCTTC.

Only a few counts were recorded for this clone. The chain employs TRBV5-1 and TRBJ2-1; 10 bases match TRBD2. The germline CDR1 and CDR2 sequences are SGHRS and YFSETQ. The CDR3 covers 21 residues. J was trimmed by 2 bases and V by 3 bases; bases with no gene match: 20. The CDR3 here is CASSSPSSGRSRGSAYNEQFF. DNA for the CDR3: TGCGCCAGCAGCTCCCCCTCTAGCGGGAGAAGCCGCGGATCCGCCTACAATGAGCAGTTCTTC. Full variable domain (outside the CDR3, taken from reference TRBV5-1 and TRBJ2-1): KAGVTQTPRYLIKTRGQQVTLSCSPISGHRSVSWYQQTPGQGLQFLFEYFSETQRNKGNFPGRFSGRQFSNSRSEMNVSTLELGDSALYLCASSSPSSGRSRGSAYNEQFFGPGTRLTVL.

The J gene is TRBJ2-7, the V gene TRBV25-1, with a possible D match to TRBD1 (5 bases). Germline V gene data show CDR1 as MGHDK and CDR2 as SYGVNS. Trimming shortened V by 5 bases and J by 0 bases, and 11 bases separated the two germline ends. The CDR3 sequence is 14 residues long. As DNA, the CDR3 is TGTGCCAGCAGTCCTGACAGACACTCCTACGAGCAGTACTTC. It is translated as CASSPDRHSYEQYF.